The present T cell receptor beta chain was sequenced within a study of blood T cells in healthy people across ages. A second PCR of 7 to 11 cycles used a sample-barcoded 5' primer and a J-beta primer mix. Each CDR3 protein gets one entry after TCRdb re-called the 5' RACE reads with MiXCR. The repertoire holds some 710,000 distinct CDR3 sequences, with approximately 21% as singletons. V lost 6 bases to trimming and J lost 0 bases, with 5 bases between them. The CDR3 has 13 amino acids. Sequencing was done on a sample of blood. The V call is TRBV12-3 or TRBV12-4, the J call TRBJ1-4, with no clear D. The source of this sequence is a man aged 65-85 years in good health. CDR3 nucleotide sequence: TGTGCCAGCAGGGGCACAACTAATGAAAAACTGTTTTTT. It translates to CASRGTTNEKLFF.